This is a list of T cell receptor beta chains from one sample in a study of control samples from healthy donors and cancer patients. The table came from immunoSEQ multiplex PCR; TCRdb's copy has only in-frame clones and leaves some out. The sample holds 110,000 to 150,000 clones; 89% are singletons and the top ten take around 4.7%. The specimen sequenced was blood. Receptors were obtained from a man aged 25 to 40 in good health. The CDR3 runs from the conserved cysteine through the conserved F or W. A D gene is named only where the DNA matches it firmly. The listing skips clone size in some rows; elsewhere it reads once, few, many or a size class.

j_gene | d_gene | v_gene | abundance | CDR3aa | CDR3nt
TRBJ1-2 | TRBD1 | TRBV7-9 | . | CASSSDRGGSGYTF | TGTGCCAGCAGCTCCGACAGGGGAGGCTCTGGCTACACCTTC
TRBJ2-3 | TRBD1 | TRBV2 | . | CASSEIRQGGADTQYF | TGTGCCAGCAGTGAAATCCGACAGGGTGGTGCAGATACGCAGTATTTT
TRBJ2-7 | . | TRBV4-2 | . | CASSQEMVDEQYF | TGTGCCAGCAGCCAAGAAATGGTTGACGAGCAGTACTTC
TRBJ2-7 | . | TRBV19 | once | CASSITQFYEQYF | TGTGCCAGTAGTATTACACAGTTCTACGAGCAGTACTTC
TRBJ2-2 | . | TRBV7-9 | . | CASSLGFGQLELFF | TGTGCCAGCAGCCTGGGATTCGGACAACTGGAGCTGTTTTTT
TRBJ2-1 | TRBD2 | TRBV9 | once | CASSGGTSGRAPYNEQFF | TGTGCCAGCAGCGGCGGGACTAGCGGGAGGGCCCCGTACAATGAGCAGTTCTTC
TRBJ2-5 | . | TRBV7-2 | . | CASSDTSVSTTQYF | TGTGCCAGCAGCGATACTTCTGTGTCAACAACCCAGTACTTC
TRBJ2-2 | . | TRBV9 | . | CASSGTSPAGELFF | TGTGCCAGCAGCGGAACTAGTCCGGCCGGGGAGCTGTTTTTT
TRBJ2-3 | TRBD1 | TRBV6-1 | once | CASSEAPLGQGPDTQYF | TGTGCCAGCAGTGAAGCCCCCTTGGGACAGGGCCCAGATACGCAGTATTTT
TRBJ2-1 | TRBD1 | TRBV6-5 | . | CASSPGTGTYNEQFF | TGTGCCAGCAGTCCAGGGACAGGAACATACAATGAGCAGTTCTTC
TRBJ2-2 | TRBD2 | TRBV7-3 | . | CASSRAGAANTGELFF | TGTGCCAGCAGCAGAGCGGGGGCCGCGAACACCGGGGAGCTGTTTTTT
TRBJ1-1 | . | TRBV7-9 | . | CASSFPLGAEAFF | TGTGCCAGCAGCTTTCCACTAGGAGCTGAAGCTTTCTTT
TRBJ2-5 | . | TRBV19 | . | CASRRAGQETQYF | TGTGCCAGTAGACGCGCGGGGCAAGAGACCCAGTACTTC
TRBJ2-6 | . | TRBV5-6 | . | CASSLVSGSGANVLTF | TGTGCCAGCAGCTTGGTATCCGGGTCCGGGGCCAACGTCCTGACTTTC
TRBJ2-1 | TRBD2 | TRBV6-2/TRBV6-3 | . | CASSERTSWFSGNEQFF | TGTGCCAGCAGTGAGAGGACTAGCTGGTTTTCAGGAAATGAGCAGTTCTTC
TRBJ2-4 | . | TRBV12-3/TRBV12-4 | . | CASSGQSGNIQYF | TGTGCCAGCAGTGGACAATCGGGAAACATTCAGTACTTC
TRBJ2-5 | . | TRBV7-6 | once | CASSSTGAVGETQYF | TGTGCCAGCAGCTCAACGGGGGCAGTTGGAGAGACCCAGTACTTC
TRBJ1-4 | TRBD1 | TRBV7-8 | . | CASSLARTGSREKLFF | TGTGCCAGCAGCTTAGCGCGGACAGGGAGTCGTGAAAAACTGTTTTTT
TRBJ2-1 | . | TRBV6-6 | once | CASSYTTGDEQFF | TGTGCCAGCAGTTACACTACTGGGGATGAGCAGTTCTTC
TRBJ2-1 | TRBD2 | TRBV7-9 | . | CASSPPLADPNYNEQFF | TGTGCCAGCAGCCCCCCTCTAGCGGACCCTAACTACAATGAGCAGTTCTTC
TRBJ2-5 | TRBD2 | TRBV7-9 | . | CASSVALAGKETQYF | TGTGCCAGCAGCGTTGCATTAGCGGGAAAAGAGACCCAGTACTTC
TRBJ2-7 | . | TRBV11-1 | once | CASSLTYEQYF | TGTGCCAGCAGCCTTACCTACGAGCAGTACTTC
TRBJ1-3 | . | TRBV19 | . | CASSNTHSGNTIYF | TGTGCCAGTAGTAATACTCACTCTGGAAACACCATATATTTT
TRBJ2-3 | TRBD2 | TRBV24-1 | . | CATSDLPGYSGAADTQYF | TGTGCCACCAGTGATCTCCCCGGATATAGCGGGGCCGCAGATACGCAGTATTTT
TRBJ2-7 | TRBD1 | TRBV13 | . | CASSLEGGFPYEQYF | TGTGCCAGCAGCTTAGAAGGGGGCTTCCCCTACGAGCAGTACTTC
TRBJ2-3 | TRBD2 | TRBV2 | once | CASSGSGGAVVDTQYF | TGTGCCAGCAGTGGTAGCGGGGGGGCGGTAGTAGATACGCAGTATTTT
TRBJ2-5 | TRBD2 | TRBV5-1 | . | CASSLSGGAGETQYF | TGCGCCAGCAGCCTGAGCGGGGGGGCCGGAGAGACCCAGTACTTC
TRBJ1-2 | TRBD1 | TRBV6-1 | . | CASSEHRGPNYGYTF | TGTGCCAGCAGTGAACACAGGGGGCCGAACTATGGCTACACCTTC
TRBJ2-1 | . | TRBV7-8 | . | CASSFSAHQSDEQFF | TGTGCCAGCAGCTTTTCGGCCCACCAGAGCGATGAGCAGTTCTTC
TRBJ2-1 | . | TRBV30 | . | CAWRTGNYEQFF | TGTGCCTGGAGAACGGGGAACTATGAGCAGTTCTTC
TRBJ2-3 | . | TRBV24-1 | . | CATSDVHRQSGTDTQYF | TGTGCCACCAGTGATGTGCACCGACAGTCTGGCACAGATACGCAGTATTTT
TRBJ2-5 | . | TRBV11-2 | . | CASSPRGVRETQYF | TGTGCCAGCAGCCCAAGGGGGGTCCGGGAGACCCAGTACTTC
TRBJ1-5 | TRBD1 | TRBV11-3 | . | CASSSPPDRVGYSNQPQHF | TGTGCCAGCAGCTCCCCACCGGACAGGGTGGGGTATAGCAATCAGCCCCAGCATTTT
TRBJ1-1 | TRBD1 | TRBV2 | . | CASSEQGGTEAFF | TGTGCCAGCAGTGAACAGGGGGGCACTGAAGCTTTCTTT
TRBJ2-7 | . | TRBV7-9 | . | CASSLNGEQYF | TGTGCCAGCAGCTTAAATGGTGAGCAGTACTTC
TRBJ1-4 | TRBD1 | TRBV27 | . | CASSQGQGGEKLFF | TGTGCCAGCAGCCAGGGACAGGGAGGGGAAAAACTGTTTTTT
TRBJ2-4 | . | TRBV28 | . | CASSPGTINLLGIQYF | TGTGCCAGCAGCCCCGGGACAATAAATCTCCTGGGCATTCAGTACTTC
TRBJ2-7 | TRBD2 | TRBV9 | . | CASSASSGGSYEQYF | TGTGCCAGCAGCGCCTCTAGCGGGGGTTCCTACGAGCAGTACTTC
TRBJ1-6 | . | TRBV15 | . | CATSRASGDNSPLHF | TGTGCCACCAGCAGAGCTTCGGGGGATAATTCACCCCTCCACTTT
TRBJ1-3 | . | TRBV27 | once | CASSFGGPYSGNTIYF | TGTGCCAGCAGTTTCGGGGGTCCCTACTCTGGAAACACCATATATTTT
TRBJ1-2 | . | TRBV24-1 | . | CATSDRTANYGYTF | TGTGCCACCAGTGACCGGACAGCTAACTATGGCTACACCTTC
TRBJ2-7 | . | TRBV6-6 | . | CASSGGLTYEQYF | TGTGCCAGCAGTGGCGGCCTGACCTACGAGCAGTACTTC
TRBJ2-5 | TRBD2 | TRBV4-2 | . | CASSHWGERGHPGETQYF | TGTGCCAGCAGCCATTGGGGTGAGCGGGGGCATCCAGGGGAGACCCAGTACTTC
TRBJ1-4 | . | TRBV4-3 | . | CASSQEFEGVRTKLFF | TGCGCCAGCAGCCAAGAATTTGAGGGGGTACGGACAAAACTGTTTTTT
TRBJ1-1 | TRBD1 | TRBV10-3 | . | CAITPGQGYTEAFF | TGTGCCATCACCCCGGGACAGGGATACACTGAAGCTTTCTTT
TRBJ2-2 | TRBD2 | TRBV5-4 | . | CASSAGGLAVGELFF | TGTGCCAGCAGCGCCGGAGGACTAGCGGTCGGGGAGCTGTTTTTT
TRBJ1-1 | . | TRBV10-3 | . | CAISQGRTEAFF | TGTGCCATCAGCCAGGGACGCACTGAAGCTTTCTTT
TRBJ2-2 | TRBD1 | TRBV25-1 | . | CASSGTGDTGELFF | TGTGCCAGCAGTGGGACAGGGGACACCGGGGAGCTGTTTTTT
TRBJ2-7 | . | TRBV7-3 | . | CASSPGTFPYEQYF | TGTGCCAGCAGCCCCGGGACTTTCCCCTACGAGCAGTACTTC
TRBJ2-7 | . | TRBV21-1 | . | CASSAHGTGAYEQYF | TGTGCCAGCAGCGCCCACGGGACAGGGGCTTACGAGCAGTACTTC
TRBJ2-5 | TRBD1 | TRBV12-3/TRBV12-4 | . | CARAGTEETQYF | TGTGCCAGGGCCGGGACAGAAGAGACCCAGTACTTC
TRBJ1-2 | . | TRBV25-1 | . | CASSDEFTQRYGYTF | TGTGCCAGCAGTGACGAATTCACCCAGAGATATGGCTACACCTTC
TRBJ2-7 | . | TRBV23-1 | . | CASSQSSLGGPGEQYF | TGCGCCAGCAGTCAATCCTCCCTAGGAGGGCCTGGGGAGCAGTACTTC
TRBJ2-1 | TRBD2 | TRBV2 | . | CASWGLAELKNSNEQFF | TGTGCCAGCTGGGGACTAGCGGAGCTCAAAAACTCCAATGAGCAGTTCTTC
TRBJ2-7 | . | TRBV5-1 | . | CASSLEGRKYEQYF | TGCGCCAGCAGCTTGGAGGGCAGAAAGTACGAGCAGTACTTC